These T cell receptor beta chains were read from a single sample in a study of cytomegalovirus exposure and HLA in healthy donors. Clones were sequenced by immunoSEQ multiplex PCR, and TCRdb holds only the in-frame ones, with some missing. The sample lists some 240,000 clones, 60% to 80% occurring once. Sequencing was done on a sample of PBMCs. These receptors came from a male donor in good health and CMV-seronegative. Each CDR3 is given with its conserved first and last residue.

v_gene	len	CDR3aa
TRBV5-4	13	CASSQTPTYEQYF
TRBV5-1	15	CASSRDRVDTGELFF
TRBV28	14	CASSLAPIVYGYTF
TRBV18	13	CASSPTGSYEQYF
TRBV6-4	14	CASSESPANSPLHF
TRBV7-2	17	CASSLDSSGLFYNEQFF
TRBV5-1	16	CASSLALTSAGGEQYF
TRBV12-5	15	CASGLTGARAYEQYF
TRBV5-6	15	CASSYPGTASYEQYF
TRBV6-1	11	CASRGQGEQYF
TRBV18	15	CASSPGTGGRDEQYF
TRBV28	16	CASSSPPGHYTGELFF
TRBV7-7	13	CASSPDRVREQYF
TRBV29-1	13	CSVGGLARNEQFF
TRBV10-2	14	CASSLLGRGETQYF
TRBV6-1	15	CASSAIRQGSFPAFF
TRBV18	15	CASSPTGKVYQPQHF
TRBV4-1	14	CASSQDAATYEQYF
TRBV28	14	CASSLAGSSQPQHF
TRBV4-1	15	CASSQLTLATDTQYF
TRBV27	15	CASSLSGRANYGYTF
TRBV5-1	14	CASSLWTGGEKLFF
TRBV6-6	16	CASSYFLGGLINEQFF
TRBV6-5	14	CASCGRANTGELFF
TRBV30	14	CAWEDRGRGGELFF
TRBV18	17	CASSPARGLGGQTEAFF
TRBV11-2	11	CASSLDDEQFF
TRBV25-1	15	CASSPSDYYQETQYF
TRBV4-1	13	CASSQDGLDTQYF
TRBV6-1	15	CASSVGQSMNTEAFF
TRBV5-1	15	CASSPDGTGNTEAFF